Below are 2 T cell receptor beta chains sequenced from a single sample in a study of T cells after yellow fever vaccination. TCRdb analysed the 5' RACE reads with MiXCR anew, one entry per CDR3 protein. This table holds about 350,000 distinct CDR3 sequences, around 8.1% found once. This specimen consisted of PBMCs, obtained 35 to 50 days after the first yellow fever vaccination. The receptors were gathered from a man aged 18 to 30 who received the YFV17D yellow fever vaccine.

This clonotype showed up just a few times. The chain has TRBV20-1 and TRBJ1-2; D unclear. Deletions cut 2 bases from V and 3 bases from J, with 7 bases between. Germline lookup yields CDR1 DFQATT and CDR2 SNEGSKA (reference sequence). This CDR3 contains 12 residues. The CDR3 bases are TGCAGTGCTAGAAACGGGGACTATGGCTACACCTTC. Amino acid sequence: CSARNGDYGYTF.

The gene calls are TRBV7-9 and TRBJ2-5; D is uncertain. CDR3 length: 15 amino acids. The germline CDR1 and CDR2 sequences are SEHNR and FQNEAQ (reference sequence). Trimming left V 1 base short and J 1 base short, with 10 bases between. In nucleotides, the CDR3 is TGTGCCAGCAGCTTAGTACCCCCAGGCCAAGAGACCCAGTACTTC. Translation: CASSLVPPGQETQYF.